What follows are 6 T cell receptor beta chains derived from one specimen sequenced in a study of CD8 T cells in Susac syndrome. Random hexamers were used to reverse transcribe an amount of roughly 0.45 to 1 ug RNA. TCRdb re-analysed the immunoSEQ multiplex PCR reads in MiXCR, keeping a single row per CDR3 protein. Here the sample spans over 300,000 distinct CDR3 sequences, approximately 90% being singletons. What was sequenced was CD4+ T cells from PBMCs. These receptors were taken from a human donor with multiple sclerosis.

V and J are TRBV18 and TRBJ1-5, with no clear D. The germline V gene encodes CDR1 KGHSH and CDR2 LQKENI. CDR3 size: 16 residues. Between the trimmed V and J ends, which lost 4 bases and 6 bases, there was a span of 19 bases. The CDR3 here is CASSLVSASRPQPQHF. CDR3 DNA sequence: TGTGCCAGCTCACTAGTCTCGGCATCCCGGCCTCAGCCCCAGCATTTT.

V is TRBV19 and J is TRBJ1-5; no clear D. V was shortened by 2 bases and J by 6 bases, with 11 bases between the two germline ends. This CDR3 comprises 14 residues. CDR1 is LNHDA, CDR2 SQIVND, per germline (reference sequence). This CDR3 is CASSIQVSAQPQHF. The CDR3 DNA reads TGTGCCAGTAGTATACAGGTATCGGCTCAGCCCCAGCATTTT.

V and J are TRBV23-1 and TRBJ1-5; the match to TRBD1 covers 12 bases. TRBV23-1 is placed among ORFs of uncertain function. This CDR3 has 16 residues. Trimming took 2 bases from V and 4 from J; bases not matched to a gene: 3. The CDR3 sequence: CASSQLGQGANQPQHF. CDR3 DNA: TGCGCCAGCAGTCAACTGGGACAGGGGGCAAATCAGCCCCAGCATTTT.

This rearrangement joins TRBV4-3 to TRBJ2-7; 8 bases fit TRBD2. The CDR3 contains 16 residues. Germline V gene lookup returns CDR1 LGHNA and CDR2 YSLEER. With V trimmed by 1 base and J by 4 bases, 9 bases remained unmatched. The DNA of the CDR3 is TGCGCCAGCAGCCAAGTCGGGGGGGCAAAGGGATACGAGCAGTACTTC. It is translated as CASSQVGGAKGYEQYF.

This clonotype appeared once. CDR3 amino acids: CATSRGTVPHQPQHF. As DNA, the CDR3 is TGTGCCACCAGCAGAGGGACAGTCCCTCATCAGCCCCAGCATTTT. This chain connects TRBV15 to TRBJ1-5, with D possibly being TRBD1 (6 bases). The ends were cut back, 1 base at V and 5 bases at J, with 12 bases in the middle. The CDR3 has 15 residues. Germline CDR1 is LNHNV and CDR2 is YYDKDF (reference sequence).

This clonotype has just one count. The chain joins TRBV24-1 to TRBJ2-3; no definite D call. Trimming left V 5 bases short and J 5 bases short, with 7 bases between. The CDR3 has 12 residues. CDR1 is KGHDR, CDR2 SFDVKD, per germline. CDR3 protein: CATSGGRDTQYF. The CDR3 nucleotides read TGTGCCACCAGTGGAGGCAGAGATACGCAGTATTTT.